A single sample is the source of the 18 T cell receptor beta chains below, sequenced in a study of Ad26.COV2.S vaccination and SARS-CoV-2 variants. Sample treatment: around 19 received Ad26.COV2.S at low or high dose, single or two shots; about 5 received placebo; per-sample allocation not given. At day 63 after the first vaccine or placebo injection, samples were drawn. Data came from immunoSEQ multiplex PCR; TCRdb stores just in-frame clones and leaves some out. The data contain roughly 320,000 clones, roughly 84% of them seen just once; the ten biggest clones take up roughly 3.2%. Material: peripheral blood, obtained in a trial of Ad26.COV2.S vaccine versus placebo. These receptors were obtained from a person aged 18-60 years who received the Ad26.COV2.S COVID-19 vaccine or a placebo.

This clone was seen a few times. The J gene is TRBJ2-5, the V gene TRBV12-5; no clear D gene. Trimming took off 4 bases at V and 4 bases at J, with 13 bases between the two ends. The germline gives CDR1 LGHNT, CDR2 FRNRAP. This CDR3 spans 14 amino acids. The CDR3 DNA reads as TGTGCTAGTGGTTCCCCCAGACCGATAGAGACCCAGTACTTC. Translating it yields CASGSPRPIETQYF.

J is TRBJ2-7 and V is TRBV19; D not resolved. Germline assignment: CDR1 LNHDA and CDR2 SQIVND (reference sequence). V shed 4 bases and J shed 0 bases, with 10 bases lying between them. CDR3 size: 14 residues. The CDR3 DNA reads TGTGCCAGTAGTACGGTGGATAGCTCCTACGAGCAGTACTTC. Protein sequence: CASSTVDSSYEQYF.

This chain links TRBV4-3 with TRBJ2-7, with a possible D match to TRBD2 (5 bases). This CDR3 has 14 residues. Trimming stripped 0 bases from V and 5 bases from J, with 11 bases between. Germline CDR1 and CDR2: LGHNA and YSLEER. The chain's CDR3 is CASSQDRPGDEQYF. The CDR3 DNA reads as TGCGCCAGCAGCCAAGATAGGCCCGGGGACGAGCAGTACTTC.

This chain links TRBV5-8 with TRBJ2-5; no definite D call. The CDR3 covers 13 residues. The germline V and J ends were trimmed by 4 bases and 1 base, with 8 bases remaining between them. The germline CDR1 and CDR2 sequences are SGHTS and YDEGEE. This chain's CDR3 is CASSNPSQETQYF. CDR3 DNA: TGTGCCAGCAGCAACCCGTCCCAAGAGACCCAGTACTTC.

The chain joins TRBV5-5 to TRBJ1-1; 7 bases align to TRBD1. The V and J ends lost 2 bases and 5 bases, in that order; junction bases with no gene match: 9. This CDR3 is 15 amino acids long. The germline V gene has CDR1 SGHKS and CDR2 YYEKEE (reference sequence). The CDR3 DNA follows: TGTGCCAGCAGCTTCAATTGGGGACAGAAAACTGAAGCTTTCTTT. It yields the protein CASSFNWGQKTEAFF.

The rearrangement uses TRBV10-2 and TRBJ1-2, with 12 bases lining up with TRBD1. In germline, CDR1 is WSHSY, CDR2 SAAADI. The length of the CDR3 is 14 residues. Trimming cost V 4 bases and J 7 bases; bases outside gene matches: 4. The CDR3 DNA reads as TGCGCCAGCAGTGCGGGACAGGGGGCGACTGGCTACACCTTC. Amino acids: CASSAGQGATGYTF.

V and J are TRBV6-5 and TRBJ1-1; possibly TRBD1 for D (6 bases). The CDR3 spans 14 residues. The V gene lost 7 bases and the J gene lost 5 bases, with 17 bases spanning the gap. CDR1 and CDR2 (germline): MNHEY, SVGAGI. The CDR3: CASTHGQGNTEAFF. In DNA, the CDR3 is TGTGCCAGCACCCATGGCCAGGGGAATACTGAAGCTTTCTTT.

The V gene is TRBV7-9, the J gene TRBJ1-1; TRBD1 agrees at 9 bases. Germline V gene lookup returns CDR1 SEHNR and CDR2 FQNEAQ (reference sequence). Trimming removed 5 bases from V and 0 bases from J; junction bases left unmatched: 4. The CDR3 length is 15 residues. DNA of the CDR3: TGTGCCAGCAGCAACCGACAGGGGGTGAACACTGAAGCTTTCTTT. The encoded protein is CASSNRQGVNTEAFF.

The gene calls are TRBV7-9 and TRBJ2-5; D possibly corresponds to TRBD2 (6 bases). The CDR3 has 14 residues. V was clipped by 5 bases and J by 5 bases, with 15 bases between them. Germline V CDR1 and CDR2: SEHNR, FQNEAQ (reference sequence). DNA for the CDR3: TGTGCCAGCAGCCCCCGATCTGGGGGGGAGACCCAGTACTTC. This codes for CASSPRSGGETQYF.

This clone was counted a few times. The rearrangement links TRBV30 to TRBJ1-5; the D is unclear. CDR3 size: 14 residues. V dropped 0 bases and J dropped 9 bases, with 15 bases sitting between them. Germline V gives CDR1 GTSNPN, CDR2 SVGIG (reference sequence). The CDR3 nucleotides are TGTGCCTGGAGTGTCAGAGGACCGGTTTCGCCCCAGCATTTT. It encodes CAWSVRGPVSPQHF.

The V call is TRBV6-4, the J call TRBJ2-1; 11 bases are shared with TRBD2. V was clipped by 5 bases and J by 7 bases; unmatched bases: 7. This CDR3 spans 15 amino acids. The V gene's germline CDR1 is MRHNA and CDR2 SNTAGT. The CDR3 sequence: CASSLSGGASNEQFF. The CDR3 coding sequence is TGTGCCAGCAGTCTTAGCGGGGGGGCCTCAAATGAGCAGTTCTTC.

This rearrangement joins TRBV10-3 to TRBJ2-1; D possibly corresponds to TRBD2 (5 bases). Germline CDR1 is ENHRY and CDR2 is SYGVKD. V lost 2 bases to trimming and J lost 12 bases, with 14 bases between them. The CDR3 spans 13 residues. Here the CDR3 reads CAISEVEDLGQFF. The CDR3 bases are TGTGCCATCAGTGAGGTGGAGGACTTAGGGCAGTTCTTC.

The V gene is TRBV9, the J gene TRBJ2-1, with TRBD2 matching 11 bases. The germline V gene has CDR1 SGDLS and CDR2 YYNGEE. With 3 bases clipped from V and 5 bases from J, the junction kept 1 base outside the gene matches. The CDR3 runs 14 residues. The CDR3 here is CASSASGGNNEQFF. In DNA form, the CDR3 reads TGTGCCAGCAGCGCTAGCGGGGGGAACAATGAGCAGTTCTTC.

The chain uses TRBV19 and TRBJ1-4; unclear D gene. The CDR3 covers 13 residues. Germline V lookup: CDR1 LNHDA, CDR2 SQIVND (reference sequence). V lost 3 bases to trimming and J lost 7 bases, with 9 bases between them. CDR3 amino acids: CASSMAVGEKLFF. The CDR3 nucleotides are TGTGCCAGTAGTATGGCGGTGGGTGAAAAACTGTTTTTT. Complete variable domain (other parts from reference TRBV19 and TRBJ1-4): DGGITQSPKYLFRKEGQNVTLSCEQNLNHDAMYWYRQDPGQGLRLIYYSQIVNDFQKGDIAEGYSVSREKKESFPLTVTSAQKNPTAFYLCASSMAVGEKLFFGSGTQLSVL.

The CDR3: CASGKAGAGVLEGANVLTF. CDR3 nucleotide sequence: TGTGCCAGTGGTAAAGCTGGGGCAGGAGTTTTGGAGGGGGCCAACGTCCTGACTTTC. V gene TRBV19 combines with J gene TRBJ2-6, with D perhaps TRBD1 (5 bases). The V gene's germline CDR1 is LNHDA and CDR2 SQIVND (reference sequence). V shed 8 bases and J shed 4 bases, with 27 bases lying between them. The CDR3 loop spans 19 amino acids. Together with reference TRBV19 and TRBJ2-6, the CDR3 gives the full variable domain: DGGITQSPKYLFRKEGQNVTLSCEQNLNHDAMYWYRQDPGQGLRLIYYSQIVNDFQKGDIAEGYSVSREKKESFPLTVTSAQKNPTAFYLCASGKAGAGVLEGANVLTFGAGSRLTVL.

V is TRBV30 and J is TRBJ1-4; D unresolved. This CDR3 has 15 residues. The V gene lost 0 bases and the J gene lost 8 bases, with 16 bases spanning the gap. Germline V lookup: CDR1 GTSNPN, CDR2 SVGIG (reference sequence). The CDR3 is CAWSVQGHGEEKLFF. The CDR3 nucleotides are TGTGCCTGGAGTGTACAAGGGCATGGGGAGGAAAAACTGTTTTTT.

The V and J genes are TRBV2 and TRBJ1-5; D gene unclear. Trimming cost V 3 bases and J 6 bases, with 12 bases left between them. CDR3 length equals 14 residues. Germline V gene lookup returns CDR1 SNHLY and CDR2 FYNNEI. The CDR3 spells CASSDLDSFQPQHF. As DNA, the CDR3 is TGTGCCAGCAGTGATTTGGACTCCTTTCAGCCCCAGCATTTT. The complete variable domain, with remaining parts taken from reference TRBV2 and TRBJ1-5, reads EPEVTQTPSHQVTQMGQEVILRCVPISNHLYFYWYRQILGQKVEFLVSFYNNEISEKSEIFDDQFSVERPDGSNFTLKIRSTKLEDSAMYFCASSDLDSFQPQHFGDGTRLSIL.

The chain carries TRBV6-6 and TRBJ1-3; D is uncertain. Looked up from germline, CDR1 is MNHNY and CDR2 is SVGAGI (reference sequence). The V end was cut by 0 bases, the J end by 4 bases, with 13 bases between. This CDR3 is 16 amino acids long. Written as DNA, the CDR3 is TGTGCCAGCAGTTACTCGAGTGCAGGTCCAGGAAACACCATATATTTT. This gives the protein CASSYSSAGPGNTIYF.